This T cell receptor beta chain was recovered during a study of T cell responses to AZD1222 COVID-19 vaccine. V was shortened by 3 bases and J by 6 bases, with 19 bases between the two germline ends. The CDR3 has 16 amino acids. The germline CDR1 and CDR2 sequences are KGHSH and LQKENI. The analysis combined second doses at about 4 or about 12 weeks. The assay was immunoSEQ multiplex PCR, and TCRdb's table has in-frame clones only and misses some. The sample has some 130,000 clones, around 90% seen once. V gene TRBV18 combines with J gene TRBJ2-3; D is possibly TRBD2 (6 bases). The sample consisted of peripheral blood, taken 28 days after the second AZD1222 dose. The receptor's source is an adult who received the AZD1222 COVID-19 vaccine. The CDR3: CASSPRRAGSGDTQYF. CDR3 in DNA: TGTGCCAGCTCACCCCGGAGGGCAGGGTCGGGGGATACGCAGTATTTT.